This T cell receptor (beta chain) was recorded in a study of T-cell memory formation after mild COVID-19. Overall study: The study found TCR clusters largely donor specific.

TCRdb re-derived calls from the 5' RACE reads in MiXCR, one entry per CDR3 protein. The table records roughly 250,000 distinct CDR3 sequences, about 15% of them present only once. The study, taken as a whole, reports: In pre-infection memory, a portion of responding clones appeared, which suggested that cross-reactive memory joined. Contracting clones localized mainly to CM and EM when CD4+ and mainly to EMRA when CD8+. Second-wave clones that peaked on day 37 lacked confirmed SARS-CoV-2 specificity.

Remarks on this clonotype: The antigen is not known.

This CDR3 has 15 residues. Germline V gene data show CDR1 as MNHEY and CDR2 as SMNVEV (reference sequence). J was trimmed by 6 bases and V by 7 bases; bases with no gene match: 14. The sequence derives from a man between 18 and 29 years old who had mild COVID-19 (a few samples of this study predate the infection). Cell type and time point are not known. Sequenced material: PBMCs or a T cell subset sorted from them (not recorded which). This chain uses TRBV27 with TRBJ2-7; 8 positions match TRBD2. Here the CDR3 reads CASISRGTGGPEQYV. Here the CDR3 DNA reads TGTGCCAGCATCTCGCGGGGGACGGGAGGGCCCGAGCAGTACGTC.